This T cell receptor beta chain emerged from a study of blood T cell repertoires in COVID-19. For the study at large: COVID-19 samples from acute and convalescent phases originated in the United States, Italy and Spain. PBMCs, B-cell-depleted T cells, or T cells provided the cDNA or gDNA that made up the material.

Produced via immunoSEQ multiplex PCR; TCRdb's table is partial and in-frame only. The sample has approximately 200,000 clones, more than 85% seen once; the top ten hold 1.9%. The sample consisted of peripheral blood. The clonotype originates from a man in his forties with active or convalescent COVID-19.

The CDR3 loop reads CASSLTGFGNYGYTF. DNA of the CDR3: TGTGCCAGCAGCTTAACGGGATTTGGGAACTATGGCTACACCTTC. The chain combines TRBV7-9 with TRBJ1-2, with D hard to call. The CDR3 runs 15 residues. V dropped 2 bases and J dropped 2 bases, with 12 bases sitting between them. Germline CDR1 reads SEHNR; CDR2 reads FQNEAQ (reference sequence). The full variable domain, in which reference TRBV7-9 and TRBJ1-2 provide the parts outside the CDR3, is DTGVSQNPRHKITKRGQNVTFRCDPISEHNRLYWYRQTLGQGPEFLTYFQNEAQLEKSRLLSDRFSAERPKGSFSTLEIQRTEQGDSAMYLCASSLTGFGNYGYTFGSGTRLTVV.